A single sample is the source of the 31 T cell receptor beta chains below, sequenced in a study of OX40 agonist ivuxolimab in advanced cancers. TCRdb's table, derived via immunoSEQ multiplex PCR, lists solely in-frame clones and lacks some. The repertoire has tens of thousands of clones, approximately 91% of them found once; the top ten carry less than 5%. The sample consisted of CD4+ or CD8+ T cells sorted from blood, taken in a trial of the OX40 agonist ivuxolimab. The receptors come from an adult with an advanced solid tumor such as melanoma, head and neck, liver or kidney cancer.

CDR3 in DNA: TGCAGTGTGCCGCGAGATGAGCAGTTCTTC. Its protein is CSVPRDEQFF. This chain joins TRBV20-1 and TRBJ2-1; unclear D gene. The V and J ends lost 7 bases and 8 bases respectively, with 9 bases between them. The germline CDR1 and CDR2 sequences are DFQATT and SNEGSKA (reference sequence). This CDR3 spans 10 amino acids.

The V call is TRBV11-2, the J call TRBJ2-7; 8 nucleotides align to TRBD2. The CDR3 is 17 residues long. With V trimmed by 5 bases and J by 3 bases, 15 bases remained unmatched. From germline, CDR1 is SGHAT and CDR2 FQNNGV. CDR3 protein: CASSTPPVGREVYEQYF. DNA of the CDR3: TGTGCCAGCAGCACCCCCCCGGTTGGGCGGGAGGTCTACGAGCAGTACTTC.

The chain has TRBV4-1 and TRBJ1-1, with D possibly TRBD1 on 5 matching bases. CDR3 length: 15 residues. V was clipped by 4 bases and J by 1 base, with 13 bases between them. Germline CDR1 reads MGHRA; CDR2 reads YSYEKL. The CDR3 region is CASSPNPGRNTEAFF. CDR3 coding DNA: TGCGCCAGCAGCCCCAACCCAGGGCGGAACACTGAAGCTTTCTTT.

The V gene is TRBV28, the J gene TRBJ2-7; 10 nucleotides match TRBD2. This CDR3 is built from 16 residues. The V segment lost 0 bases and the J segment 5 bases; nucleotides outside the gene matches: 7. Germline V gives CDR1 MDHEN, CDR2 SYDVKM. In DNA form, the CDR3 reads TGTGCCAGCAGTTTATGGGGCCAGCGGGAGGGAGACGAGCAGTACTTC. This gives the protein CASSLWGQREGDEQYF.

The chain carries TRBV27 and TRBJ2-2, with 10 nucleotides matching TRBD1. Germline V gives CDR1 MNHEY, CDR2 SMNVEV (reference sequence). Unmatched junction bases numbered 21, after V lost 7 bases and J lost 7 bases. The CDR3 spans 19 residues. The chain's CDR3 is CASMTISLIGQGVSGELFF. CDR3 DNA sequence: TGTGCCAGCATGACTATCTCGTTAATCGGACAGGGGGTCAGCGGGGAGCTGTTTTTT.

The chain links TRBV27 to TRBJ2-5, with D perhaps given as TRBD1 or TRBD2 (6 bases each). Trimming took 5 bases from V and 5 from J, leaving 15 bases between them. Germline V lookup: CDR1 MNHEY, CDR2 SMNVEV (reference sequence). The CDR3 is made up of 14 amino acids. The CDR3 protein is CASSVRGRGETQYF. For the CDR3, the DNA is TGTGCCAGCAGTGTTCGGGGGCGGGGCGAGACCCAGTACTTC.

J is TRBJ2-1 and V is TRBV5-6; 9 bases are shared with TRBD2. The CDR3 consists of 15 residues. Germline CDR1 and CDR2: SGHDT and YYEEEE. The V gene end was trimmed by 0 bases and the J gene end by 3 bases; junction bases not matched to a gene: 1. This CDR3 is CASSLETSGYNEQFF. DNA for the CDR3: TGTGCCAGCAGCTTGGAGACTAGCGGCTACAATGAGCAGTTCTTC.

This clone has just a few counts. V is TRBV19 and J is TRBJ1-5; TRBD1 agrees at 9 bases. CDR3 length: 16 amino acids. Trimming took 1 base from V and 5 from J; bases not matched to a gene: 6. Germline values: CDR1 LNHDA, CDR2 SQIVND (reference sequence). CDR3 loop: CASSIVQDRGHQPQHF. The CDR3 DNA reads TGTGCCAGTAGTATAGTTCAGGACAGGGGCCATCAGCCCCAGCATTTT.

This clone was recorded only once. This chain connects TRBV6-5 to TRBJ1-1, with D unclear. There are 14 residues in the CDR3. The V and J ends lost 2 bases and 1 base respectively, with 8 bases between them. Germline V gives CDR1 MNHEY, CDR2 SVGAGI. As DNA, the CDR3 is TGTGCCAGCAGTTACAAACCGAGGAACACTGAAGCTTTCTTT. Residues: CASSYKPRNTEAFF.

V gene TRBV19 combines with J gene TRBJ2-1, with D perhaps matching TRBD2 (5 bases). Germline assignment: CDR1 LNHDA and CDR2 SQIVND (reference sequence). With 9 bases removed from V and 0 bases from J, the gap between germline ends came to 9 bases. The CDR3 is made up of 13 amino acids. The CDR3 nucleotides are TGTGCCAGCGGACTGAGCTCCTACAATGAGCAGTTCTTC. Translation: CASGLSSYNEQFF.

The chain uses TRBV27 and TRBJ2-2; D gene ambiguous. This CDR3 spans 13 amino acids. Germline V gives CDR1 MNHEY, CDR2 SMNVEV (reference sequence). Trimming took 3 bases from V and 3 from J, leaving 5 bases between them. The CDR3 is CASSFEYTGELFF. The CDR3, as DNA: TGTGCCAGCAGTTTTGAGTACACCGGGGAGCTGTTTTTT.

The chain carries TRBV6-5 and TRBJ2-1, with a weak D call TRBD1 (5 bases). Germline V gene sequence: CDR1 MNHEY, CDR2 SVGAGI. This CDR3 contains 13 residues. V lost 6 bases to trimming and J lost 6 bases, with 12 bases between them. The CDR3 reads CASSQDIGNEQFF. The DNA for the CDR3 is TGTGCCAGCAGCCAGGACATAGGCAATGAGCAGTTCTTC.

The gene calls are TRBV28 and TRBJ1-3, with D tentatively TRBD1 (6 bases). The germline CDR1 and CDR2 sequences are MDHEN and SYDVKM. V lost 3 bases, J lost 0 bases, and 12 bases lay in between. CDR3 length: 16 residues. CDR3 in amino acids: CASSFWQGNSGNTIYF. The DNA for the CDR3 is TGTGCCAGCAGTTTTTGGCAGGGGAACTCTGGAAACACCATATATTTT. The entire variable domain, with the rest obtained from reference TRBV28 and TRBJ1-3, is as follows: DVKVTQSSRYLVKRTGEKVFLECVQDMDHENMFWYRQDPGLGLRLIYFSYDVKMKEKGDIPEGYSVSREKKERFSLILESASTNQTSMYLCASSFWQGNSGNTIYFGEGSWLTVV.

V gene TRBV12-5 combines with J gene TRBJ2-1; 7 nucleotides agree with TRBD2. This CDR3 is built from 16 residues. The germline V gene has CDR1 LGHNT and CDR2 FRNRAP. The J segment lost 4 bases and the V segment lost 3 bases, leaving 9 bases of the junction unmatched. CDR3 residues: CASGLEEGGPYNEQFF. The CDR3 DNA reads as TGTGCTAGTGGTTTAGAGGAGGGAGGGCCGTACAATGAGCAGTTCTTC.

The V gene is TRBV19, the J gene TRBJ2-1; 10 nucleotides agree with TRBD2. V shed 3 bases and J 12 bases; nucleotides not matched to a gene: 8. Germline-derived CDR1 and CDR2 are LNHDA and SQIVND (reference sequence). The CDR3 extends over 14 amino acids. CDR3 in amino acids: CASSIVSGRQGQFF. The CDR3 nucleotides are TGTGCCAGTAGTATTGTTAGCGGGAGGCAGGGGCAGTTCTTC.

CDR3 DNA sequence: TGTGCCAGCAGCCAAGTCGGACTAGGAGAGACCCAGTACTTC. Protein: CASSQVGLGETQYF. The chain carries TRBV14 and TRBJ2-5, with TRBD2 matching 7 bases. Germline values: CDR1 SGHDN, CDR2 FVKESK. The CDR3 spans 14 residues. J lost 4 bases, V lost 1 base, and 3 bases had no gene match.

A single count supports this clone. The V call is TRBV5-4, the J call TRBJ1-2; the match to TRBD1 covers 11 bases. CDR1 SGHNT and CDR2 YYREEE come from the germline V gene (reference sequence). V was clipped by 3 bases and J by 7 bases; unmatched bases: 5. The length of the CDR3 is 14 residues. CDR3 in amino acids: CASSWRTGGGGYTF. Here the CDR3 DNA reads TGTGCCAGCAGCTGGCGGACAGGGGGCGGTGGCTACACCTTC.

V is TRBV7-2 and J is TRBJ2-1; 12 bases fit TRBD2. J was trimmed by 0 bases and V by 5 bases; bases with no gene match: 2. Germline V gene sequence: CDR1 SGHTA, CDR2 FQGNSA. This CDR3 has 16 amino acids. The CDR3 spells CASSTTSGSSYNEQFF. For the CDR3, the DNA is TGTGCCAGCAGCACGACTAGCGGGAGCTCCTACAATGAGCAGTTCTTC.

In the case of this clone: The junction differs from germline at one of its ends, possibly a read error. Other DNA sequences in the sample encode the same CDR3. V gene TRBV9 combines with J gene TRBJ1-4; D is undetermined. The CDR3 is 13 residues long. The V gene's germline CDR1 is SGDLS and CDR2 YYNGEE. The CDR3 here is CASKGETNEKLFF. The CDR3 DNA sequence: TGCGCCAGCAAGGGCGAAACTAATGAAAAACTGTTTTTT.

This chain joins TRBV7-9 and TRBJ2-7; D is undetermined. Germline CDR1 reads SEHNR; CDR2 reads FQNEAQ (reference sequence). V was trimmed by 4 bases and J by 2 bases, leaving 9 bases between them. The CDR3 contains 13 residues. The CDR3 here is CASSSDGTYEQYF. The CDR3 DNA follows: TGTGCCAGCAGCTCGGACGGAACCTACGAGCAGTACTTC.

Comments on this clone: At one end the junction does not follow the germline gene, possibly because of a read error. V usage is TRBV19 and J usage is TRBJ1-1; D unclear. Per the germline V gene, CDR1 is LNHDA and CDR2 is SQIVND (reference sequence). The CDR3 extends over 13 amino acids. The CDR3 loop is CASSMVGNAEAFF. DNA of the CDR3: TGTGCCAGTAGTATGGTGGGGAACGCTGAAGCTTTCTTT.

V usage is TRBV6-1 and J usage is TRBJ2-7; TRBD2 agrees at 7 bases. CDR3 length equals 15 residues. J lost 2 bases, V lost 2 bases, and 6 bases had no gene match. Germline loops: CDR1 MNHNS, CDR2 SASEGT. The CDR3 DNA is TGTGCCAGCAGTGAAATAGCGGGCCCAACCTACGAGCAGTACTTC. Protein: CASSEIAGPTYEQYF.

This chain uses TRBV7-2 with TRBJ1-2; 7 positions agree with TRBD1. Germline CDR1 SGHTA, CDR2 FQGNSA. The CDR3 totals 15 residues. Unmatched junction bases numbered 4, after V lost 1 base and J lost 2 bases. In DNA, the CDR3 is TGTGCCAGCAGCTTAGGAGGGACAGTCAACTATGGCTACACCTTC. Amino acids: CASSLGGTVNYGYTF.

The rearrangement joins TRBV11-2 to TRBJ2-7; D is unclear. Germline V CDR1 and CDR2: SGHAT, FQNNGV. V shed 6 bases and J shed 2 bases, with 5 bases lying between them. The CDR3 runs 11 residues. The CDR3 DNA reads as TGTGCCAGCAGTTCCGCCTACGAGCAGTACTTC. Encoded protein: CASSSAYEQYF. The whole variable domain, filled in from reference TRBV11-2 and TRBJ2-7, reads EAGVAQSPRYKIIEKRQSVAFWCNPISGHATLYWYQQILGQGPKLLIQFQNNGVVDDSQLPKDRFSAERLKGVDSTLKIQPAKLEDSAVYLCASSSAYEQYFGPGTRLTVT.

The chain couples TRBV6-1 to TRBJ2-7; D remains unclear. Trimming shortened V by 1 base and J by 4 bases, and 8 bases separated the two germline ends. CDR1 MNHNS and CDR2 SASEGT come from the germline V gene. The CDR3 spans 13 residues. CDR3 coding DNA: TGTGCCAGCAGTGAAGACTCAGGTTACGAGCAGTACTTC. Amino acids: CASSEDSGYEQYF.

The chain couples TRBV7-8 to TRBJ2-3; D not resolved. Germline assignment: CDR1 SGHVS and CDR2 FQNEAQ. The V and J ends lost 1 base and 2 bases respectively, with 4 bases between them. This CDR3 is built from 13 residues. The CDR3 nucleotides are TGTGCCAGCAGCTTAGGACTCACAGATACGCAGTATTTT. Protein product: CASSLGLTDTQYF.

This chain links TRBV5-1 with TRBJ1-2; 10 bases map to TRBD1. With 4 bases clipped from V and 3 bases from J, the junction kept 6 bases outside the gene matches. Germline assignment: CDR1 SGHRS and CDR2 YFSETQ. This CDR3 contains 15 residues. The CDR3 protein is CASSPRDRGHYGYTF. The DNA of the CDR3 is TGCGCCAGCAGCCCGAGGGACAGGGGACACTATGGCTACACCTTC. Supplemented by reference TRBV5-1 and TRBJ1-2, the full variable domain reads KAGVTQTPRYLIKTRGQQVTLSCSPISGHRSVSWYQQTPGQGLQFLFEYFSETQRNKGNFPGRFSGRQFSNSRSEMNVSTLELGDSALYLCASSPRDRGHYGYTFGSGTRLTVV.

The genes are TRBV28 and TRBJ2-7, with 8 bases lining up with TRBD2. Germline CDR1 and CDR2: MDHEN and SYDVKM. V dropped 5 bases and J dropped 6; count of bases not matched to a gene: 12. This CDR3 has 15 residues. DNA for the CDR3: TGTGCCAGCAGTCTAGGAGTGATAGCGGGACCCGAGCAGTACTTC. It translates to CASSLGVIAGPEQYF.

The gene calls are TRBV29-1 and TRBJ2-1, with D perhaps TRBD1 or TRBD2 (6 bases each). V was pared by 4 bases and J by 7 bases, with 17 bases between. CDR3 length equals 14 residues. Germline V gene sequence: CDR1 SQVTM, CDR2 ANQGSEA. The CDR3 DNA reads TGCAGCGTTGCTATAGCTGGGGGGCGGAATGAGCAGTTCTTC. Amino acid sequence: CSVAIAGGRNEQFF.

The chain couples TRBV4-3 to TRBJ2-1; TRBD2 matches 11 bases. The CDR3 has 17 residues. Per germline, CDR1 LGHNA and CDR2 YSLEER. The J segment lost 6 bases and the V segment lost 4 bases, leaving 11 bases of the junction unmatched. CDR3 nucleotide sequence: TGCGCCAGCAGCCCTATAACTAGCGGGAGCTACTCCAATGAGCAGTTCTTC. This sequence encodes CASSPITSGSYSNEQFF.

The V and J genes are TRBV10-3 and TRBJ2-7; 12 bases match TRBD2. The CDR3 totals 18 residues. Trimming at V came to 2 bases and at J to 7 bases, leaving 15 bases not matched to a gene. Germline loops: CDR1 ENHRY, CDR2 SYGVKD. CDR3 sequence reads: CAISEVIQTSGSVGEQYF. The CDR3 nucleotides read TGTGCCATCAGTGAGGTCATTCAGACTAGCGGGAGTGTGGGTGAGCAGTACTTC.